Below, 15 T cell receptor beta chains from the same sample are listed, as sequenced in a study of vaccination and CD4 T cells after COVID-19. With the Oncomine TCR Beta short-read assay, DNA from cultured CD4+ T cells was sequenced. TCRdb used MiXCR to reprocess the PCR reads, holding one entry per CDR3 protein. In the table there are 12,000 or so distinct CDR3 sequences, roughly a fifth of which are singletons. The antigens for these receptors are not known. The treatment was: approximately 9-day PBMC culture with coronavirus spike peptide pools or control peptides (ViraFEST assay). The source was CD4+ T cells from blood, cultured in vitro, collected after SARS-CoV-2 vaccination. All receptors come from a human donor who had recovered from COVID-19.

The gene calls are TRBV29-1 and TRBJ2-1, with D maybe TRBD2 (6 bases). The CDR3 is 14 residues long. CDR1 SQVTM and CDR2 ANQGSEA come from the germline V gene. The V end was cut by 8 bases, the J end by 3 bases, with 17 bases between. This CDR3 is CSLRGGTLYNEQFF. The CDR3 coding sequence is TGCAGCCTCCGAGGCGGGACCCTCTACAATGAGCAGTTCTTC.

As concerns this clonotype: A read error may account for a junction end that differs from germline. V and J are TRBV28 and TRBJ1-6; 7 bases match TRBD1. From germline, CDR1 is MDHEN and CDR2 SYDVKM. The CDR3 totals 13 residues. CDR3: CASWDRQISLLHF. The CDR3 region has the DNA TGTGCCAGCTGGGACAGACAAATTTCACTCCTCCACTTT.

This chain joins TRBV6-5 and TRBJ1-1; D unclear. Trimming cost V 2 bases and J 1 base, with 5 bases left between them. Germline lookup yields CDR1 MNHEY and CDR2 SVGAGI. This CDR3 spans 13 amino acids. CDR3: CASSYEWNTEAFF. In nucleotides, the CDR3 is TGTGCCAGCAGTTACGAGTGGAACACTGAAGCTTTCTTT.

The V and J genes are TRBV7-2 and TRBJ2-1, with D perhaps TRBD1 or TRBD2 (6 bases each). CDR1 and CDR2 from the germline V gene are SGHTA and FQGNSA. The CDR3 is 15 residues long. Trimming took 1 base from V and 2 from J, leaving 9 bases between them. The CDR3 DNA follows: TGTGCCAGCAGCTTAGTGGGGGGCCCCTACAATGAGCAGTTCTTC. Residues: CASSLVGGPYNEQFF.

The table lists this clonotype with a few counts. V usage is TRBV7-3 and J usage is TRBJ2-1, with 7 bases aligning to TRBD2. The CDR3 runs 15 residues. CDR1 is SGHTA and CDR2 is FQGTGA in the germline V gene. V was pared by 2 bases and J by 5 bases, with 6 bases of the junction left unmatched. CDR3 amino acids: CASSLAGLPDNEQFF. CDR3 DNA: TGTGCCAGCAGCTTAGCGGGACTACCAGACAATGAGCAGTTCTTC.

V is TRBV24-1 and J is TRBJ1-5; D is ambiguous. Germline V gene sequence: CDR1 KGHDR, CDR2 SFDVKD. The length of the CDR3 is 16 residues. Trimming shortened V by 1 base and J by 4 bases, and 13 bases separated the two germline ends. This CDR3 reads CATSDFWAFENQPQHF. The CDR3 bases are TGTGCCACCAGTGATTTCTGGGCGTTTGAAAATCAGCCCCAGCATTTT.

This clonotype was picked up a small number of times. The chain is built from TRBV6-1 and TRBJ2-7; D tentatively fits TRBD1 or TRBD2 (5 bases each). The V and J ends lost 5 bases and 2 bases respectively, with 16 bases between them. The CDR3 sequence is 15 residues long. Germline V CDR1 and CDR2: MNHNS, SASEGT. The CDR3 protein is CASSPGTTLTYEQYF. In DNA, the CDR3 is TGTGCCAGCAGTCCCGGGACGACCCTAACCTACGAGCAGTACTTC.

This chain uses TRBV20-1 with TRBJ1-2; D remains ambiguous. Germline V CDR1 and CDR2: DFQATT, SNEGSKA (reference sequence). This CDR3 has 12 residues. V lost 6 bases and J 4 bases, leaving 12 bases between the germline ends. CDR3 nucleotide sequence: TGCAGTGCCGACACGGCATCCTATGGCTACACCTTC. Translation: CSADTASYGYTF.

The rearrangement links TRBV29-1 to TRBJ1-6; TRBD1 might be the D (5 bases). The V end was cut by 6 bases, the J end by 6 bases, with 12 bases between. The germline V gene encodes CDR1 SQVTM and CDR2 ANQGSEA. CDR3 length: 13 amino acids. CDR3 sequence (DNA): TGCAGCGTCAGGACATCAAGTAATTCACCCCTCCACTTT. It codes for CSVRTSSNSPLHF.

The rearrangement links TRBV4-1 to TRBJ1-1, with a tentative D call TRBD1 (5 bases). Trimming removed 0 bases from V and 0 bases from J, with 14 bases in between. This CDR3 has 17 amino acids. CDR1 is MGHRA, CDR2 YSYEKL, per germline. CDR3 sequence (DNA): TGCGCCAGCAGCCAAGATAGGCCCCCGGGGGTGAACACTGAAGCTTTCTTT. This encodes CASSQDRPPGVNTEAFF.

This sequence joins TRBV19 and TRBJ1-2, with TRBD1 as a possible D gene (6 bases). Germline loops: CDR1 LNHDA, CDR2 SQIVND (reference sequence). The CDR3 runs to 14 residues. Trimming left V 4 bases short and J 2 bases short, with 11 bases between. The CDR3 DNA reads as TGTGCCAGTAGTACCCTCAGGGGCAACTATGGCTACACCTTC. This gives the protein CASSTLRGNYGYTF.

This clonotype was recorded a few times. This chain uses TRBV14 with TRBJ2-5; tentatively, D is TRBD1 or TRBD2 (5 bases each). Germline V lookup: CDR1 SGHDN, CDR2 FVKESK. Deletions cut 1 base from V and 7 bases from J, with 13 bases between. This CDR3 has 14 amino acids. The CDR3 protein is CASSQAWGPRTQYF. The DNA for the CDR3 is TGTGCCAGCAGCCAAGCCTGGGGACCCAGGACCCAGTACTTC.

This chain connects TRBV28 to TRBJ2-7, with D tentatively TRBD1 (6 bases). The CDR3 contains 14 residues. Germline V lookup: CDR1 MDHEN, CDR2 SYDVKM. V was pared by 5 bases and J by 2 bases, with 13 bases between. CDR3 loop: CASSPDRRTYEQYF. CDR3 sequence (DNA): TGTGCCAGCAGTCCCGACAGGCGGACCTACGAGCAGTACTTC.

With respect to this clonotype: Its ends do not fully match the called genes, so a read error is possible. The rearrangement links TRBV29-1 to TRBJ2-6; TRBD1 is a possible D gene (5 bases). Germline V lookup: CDR1 SQVTM, CDR2 ANQGSEA. This CDR3 contains 14 residues. The CDR3 here is CSVVGYSGANVLAF. The DNA of the CDR3 is TGCAGCGTGGTTGGGTACTCTGGGGCCAACGTCCTGGCTTTC.

The gene calls are TRBV28 and TRBJ1-1; D is ambiguous. The CDR3 runs 18 residues. Germline CDR1 MDHEN, CDR2 SYDVKM. Trimming pared 5 bases from V and 0 bases from J, leaving 22 bases between. CDR3: CASSRTNYVGLMNTEAFF. The CDR3 nucleotides read TGTGCCAGCAGTCGAACGAATTATGTGGGGTTAATGAACACTGAAGCTTTCTTT. Full variable domain (outside the CDR3, taken from reference TRBV28 and TRBJ1-1): DVKVTQSSRYLVKRTGEKVFLECVQDMDHENMFWYRQDPGLGLRLIYFSYDVKMKEKGDIPEGYSVSREKKERFSLILESASTNQTSMYLCASSRTNYVGLMNTEAFFGQGTRLTVV.